The clone carrying this T cell receptor (beta chain) was counted only a few times. This record belongs to a study of T-cell reconstitution after alpha-beta-depleted transplantation in children. Preparation of the TCRbeta library used unique molecular identifiers. TCRdb re-called the PCR reads with MiXCR, one entry per CDR3 protein. The sample lists hundreds of thousands of distinct CDR3 sequences, around 17% occurring once. The CDR3 sequence is 12 residues long. V shed 6 bases and J shed 5 bases, with 11 bases lying between them. The germline gives CDR1 MNHEY, CDR2 SVGEGT. The clonotype comes from a human donor who donated a stem cell graft to a child with acute myeloid leukemia. The source material was PBMCs from the stem cell graft donor, sampled from the stem cell graft. The rearrangement joins TRBV6-2 or TRBV6-3 to TRBJ2-7; D not resolved. CDR3 sequence reads: CASSQGQNEQYF. CDR3 DNA sequence: TGTGCCAGCAGCCAAGGGCAGAACGAGCAGTACTTC.